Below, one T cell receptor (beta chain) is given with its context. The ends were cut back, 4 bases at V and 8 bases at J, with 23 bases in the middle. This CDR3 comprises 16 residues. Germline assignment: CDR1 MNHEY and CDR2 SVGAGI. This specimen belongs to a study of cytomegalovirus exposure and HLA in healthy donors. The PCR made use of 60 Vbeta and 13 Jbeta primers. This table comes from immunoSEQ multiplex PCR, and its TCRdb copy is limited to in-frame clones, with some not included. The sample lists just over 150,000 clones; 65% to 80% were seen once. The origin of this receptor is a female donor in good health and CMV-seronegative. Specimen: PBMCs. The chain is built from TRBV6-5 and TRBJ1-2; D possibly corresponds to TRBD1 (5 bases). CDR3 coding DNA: TGTGCCAGCAGTTCTCCGTTGACAAGGGGCATAGGAGGCTACACCTTC. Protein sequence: CASSSPLTRGIGGYTF.